Listed below are T cell receptor beta chains from one sample, sequenced in a study of shared clonotypes between healthy human individuals. Clones were sequenced by immunoSEQ multiplex PCR, and TCRdb holds only the in-frame ones, with some missing. The table records 2 million to 3 million clones, 93% of them present only once. The sample was naive CD4+ T cells from PBMCs. The receptors derive from a man aged 18 to 30 in good health. Some clones in this sample may be carry-over from other donors' samples. Both conserved end residues are part of each CDR3. D genes are given only for firm matches. The listing skips clone size in some rows; elsewhere it reads once, few, many or a size class.

cdr3_nt cdr3_aa d_call j_call clone_size v_call
TGTGCCAGTGCAGGACAGGGGGCGCGCGAGCAGTACTTC CASAGQGAREQYF TRBD1 TRBJ2-7 NA TRBV19
TGTGCCAGTAGTAAAAGAGGGAACTCCTACGAGCAGTACTTC CASSKRGNSYEQYF NA TRBJ2-7 NA TRBV19
TGCGCCAGCAGGACAGTGCAGGGGCGGACTGAAGCTTTCTTT CASRTVQGRTEAFF NA TRBJ1-1 NA TRBV5-1
TGTGCCAGCAGTACCCGGACAGGGGGAAGGGTGGAGACCCAGTACTTC CASSTRTGGRVETQYF TRBD1 TRBJ2-5 NA TRBV28
TGTGCCAGCAGCGCCCGAGCATCAGATACGCAGTATTTT CASSARASDTQYF NA TRBJ2-3 NA TRBV9
TGTGCCAGCAGACGACAGGGTGACAACGAGCAGTACTTC CASRRQGDNEQYF TRBD1 TRBJ2-7 NA TRBV6-1
TGTGCCAGCAGCCCATGGGGCCCGGGGGATGGAGCTTTCTTT CASSPWGPGDGAFF NA TRBJ1-1 NA TRBV7-2
TGTGCCAGCAGCTCCCCTAGCGCTACGCTAGATACGCAGTATTTT CASSSPSATLDTQYF NA TRBJ2-3 once TRBV5-4
TGCGCCAGCAGCTGGGGTTCGGGACTGCATTCCTACGAGCAGTACTTC CASSWGSGLHSYEQYF NA TRBJ2-7 once TRBV5-1
TGTGCCTGGACGGGCTCTGGAAACACCATATATTTT CAWTGSGNTIYF NA TRBJ1-3 NA TRBV30
TGTGCCAGCAGATACCAGGGGGCTATGGCTTTCTTT CASRYQGAMAFF TRBD1 TRBJ1-1 NA TRBV28
TGTGCCAGTCATCAGGGTGAGAATTCACCCCTCCACTTT CASHQGENSPLHF NA TRBJ1-6 NA TRBV2
TGTGCCAGCAGTGAAGCAGTTAGCACAGATACGCAGTATTTT CASSEAVSTDTQYF NA TRBJ2-3 NA TRBV2
TGTGCCAGCAGTGCTCAACAGGGGAGAGAGACCCAGTACTTC CASSAQQGRETQYF TRBD1 TRBJ2-5 NA TRBV28
TGTGCCTGGGTGGGGATAAGCGAGGACAGGGGCTACGAGCAGTACTTC CAWVGISEDRGYEQYF TRBD1 TRBJ2-7 once TRBV2
TGTGCCAGCAGTGATTTGACAGGGGCAGCGCGAGTACCCCTCCACTTT CASSDLTGAARVPLHF TRBD1 TRBJ1-6 NA TRBV25-1
TGCGCCAGCAGCTCAGGGACGTCCTACAATGAGCAGTTCTTC CASSSGTSYNEQFF NA TRBJ2-1 once TRBV10-1
TGTGCCAGCAGCCCAGGGGGCAGCGGGATGGGCGAGCAGTACTTC CASSPGGSGMGEQYF NA TRBJ2-7 NA TRBV9
TGTGCCAGTAGGGACGTCGGGGGCGCGGATGAAAAACTGTTTTTT CASRDVGGADEKLFF NA TRBJ1-4 NA TRBV19
TGCGCCAGCAGCGGTTTAGCGGGAGCCAACACAGATACGCAGTATTTT CASSGLAGANTDTQYF TRBD2 TRBJ2-3 NA TRBV5-1
TGTGCCTGGAGTGATGCGTCCGAGCAGTACTTC CAWSDASEQYF NA TRBJ2-7 NA TRBV30
TGCGCCAGCAGCTCGATTCTATTGCAGCCCCAGCATTTT CASSSILLQPQHF NA TRBJ1-5 NA TRBV4-1
TGTGCCAGCAGCTCCCCGACTAGGAACACCGGGGAGCTGTTTTTT CASSSPTRNTGELFF NA TRBJ2-2 NA TRBV7-8
TGCGCCAGCAGCTCAACGCCCGCGGGCAGCGGGGGGACTGAAGCTTTCTTT CASSSTPAGSGGTEAFF NA TRBJ1-1 NA TRBV5-1
TGTGCCAGCAGAGGCCAGTGGGGCTACGAGCAGTACTTC CASRGQWGYEQYF NA TRBJ2-7 NA TRBV28
TGTGCCAGCAGCCTGGGACAGGGATCCACTGAAGCTTTCTTT CASSLGQGSTEAFF TRBD1 TRBJ1-1 NA TRBV7-3
TGTGCCAGCAGCGTAGGGTGGGAGCCATACAATGAGCAGTTCTTC CASSVGWEPYNEQFF NA TRBJ2-1 NA TRBV9
TGTGCCAGCAGTTTAGAGGGGGGCCATTGGACCATATATTTT CASSLEGGHWTIYF NA TRBJ1-3 NA TRBV28